This T cell receptor (beta chain) derives from a study of regulatory T cells in long-lasting Graves disease (dated by TCRdb to 2020 to 2023). Context from the whole study: In the newly diagnosed Graves' disease group, patients had been taking antithyroid drugs for less than 3 months. Peripheral blood TCR sequencing and RNA sequencing compared persistent Graves' disease patients with newly diagnosed Graves' disease patients. The study was registered as a clinical trial and conducted in China. A total of about 35 samples underwent TCR sequencing, from about 13 patients with persistent Graves' disease and 20 or so patients with newly diagnosed Graves' disease.

Library creation used multiplex PCR. The sample was run on an Illumina HiSeq 4000. CDR3 regions were amplified by Arm-PCR with iRepertoire HTBI primers to construct TCR beta libraries. Gel purification was performed on PCR products prior to sequencing. In the paper's pipeline: Gene usage analysis of CDR3 amino acid clonotypes relied on the roughly 64 TRBV and 13 to 15 TRBJ segments identified across samples. COPE and FqMerger were used to merge filtered high-quality paired reads into contigs. BLAST was used to align contigs to IMGT TRBV, TRBD and TRBJ reference genes, and CDR3 was defined according to IMGT. Clonotypes above 0.1% frequency were classified as highly expanded clones. Repertoire diversity was measured by Shannon entropy, and V-J evenness by the Gini coefficient. Public clonotypes were defined as clonotypes shared by more than one individual. TCRdb itself trimmed the public reads at Q25 with fastp, ran MiXCR and retained productive beta chains. Here each entry gathers all rows of one CDR3 protein and keeps the most common genes and DNA. Clone size and V and J calls follow TCRdb, not the original study. This sample comprises about 440,000 distinct CDR3 sequences, under 15% of them detected only once. The ten top clones hold 16% of the sample.

The full study reports these points: Preferential use of TRBV28, TRBJ1-2 and TRBJ2-5 was observed in persistent disease, whereas TRBV20-1 and TRBJ2-1 were favored in newly diagnosed disease. Because the primary lesion, thyroid tissue, could not be accessed, the study looked at peripheral blood alone. The authors acknowledged the small sample size as a limitation that may reduce accuracy. Persistent patients shared more public clonotypes among themselves (approximately 2,500) than newly diagnosed patients did (approximately 900). Persistent Graves' disease patients showed lower TCR Shannon entropy and fewer highly expanded clones than newly diagnosed patients, suggesting clonal expansion. Sequencing and analysis were limited to the TCR beta chain.

The time point label on this specimen signifies: newly diagnosed GD, antithyroid drugs for less than 3 months. For both TCR sequencing and RNA sequencing, RNA was extracted from PBMCs using TRIzol. Graves' disease was diagnosed according to American Thyroid Association guidelines. Recruitment of patients was carried out at an endocrinology department in Xi'an, China. Each patient gave 8.5 to 9.5 milliliters of peripheral blood, collected in an EDTA anticoagulant tube. Ficoll Paque Plus density gradient separation was used to isolate PBMCs, and no further T cell sorting was performed. An Agilent 2100 Bioanalyzer and agarose gel were used to check RNA quality, while a NanoDrop 2000 measured RNA concentration. This clonotype came up many times. No cognate antigen has been identified for it. No per-base quality is available; no much larger clone lies one base away. Per the germline V gene, KGHDR is the CDR1 and SFDVKD is the CDR2. Trimmed from V: 7 bases; trimmed from J: 5 bases; junction bases lacking a gene match: 6. The CDR3 has 13 amino acids, counting the end cysteine and phenylalanine. Just the 39-base CDR3 DNA is kept, in frame starting at base 1.

The same sample was also used in a study of T cells in Graves' hyperthyroidism and ophthalmopathy. As the second publication notes: A patient counted as having stable Graves' hyperthyroidism if no progression to ophthalmopathy occurred over 18 months of follow-up. Hyperthyroidism patients were newly diagnosed, with disease duration under 2 months, and aged 18 to 65 years. The study excluded patients with uncontrolled infections, other autoimmune diseases, pregnancy or lactation. Diagnoses were based on clinical symptoms, serum thyroxine and TRAb, thyroid ultrasound and orbital computed tomography. The first round of RT-PCR for the TCR CDR3 was performed with the HTBI primer set and the Qiagen OneStep RT-PCR kit. Most expanded thyroid clonotypes (frequency above 0.001) were also found in blood, which suggests that blood repertoires may mirror thyroid immune responses. A 13 V-J signature model separated ophthalmopathy from stable hyperthyroidism, with 87.88% sensitivity and around 84% specificity in cross-validation and 80%/75% in testing. In validation, progression to ophthalmopathy was predicted by the model with around 70% sensitivity and 72.22% specificity, a median of roughly 6 months before onset. TCR V-J signatures able to tell the groups apart were searched for in a discovery cohort of some 100 patients, of whom around 42 had Graves' ophthalmopathy and about 60 had stable Graves' hyperthyroidism. Whether ophthalmopathy could be predicted prospectively was tested in an independent validation cohort made up of 18 to 20 hyperthyroidism patients plus 17 patients who later progressed to ophthalmopathy. The roughly 100 discovery patients were randomly divided into training and test sets at a 7:3 ratio. In addition, the study compared T-cell repertoires in thyroid tissue and in blood from about six Graves' hyperthyroidism patients. Following sampling, methimazole starting at 30 mg daily was given to hyperthyroidism patients, and high-dose intravenous methylprednisolone was given to ophthalmopathy patients. The libraries were constructed in a second round of multiplex PCR and then size-selected and purified. Paired-end sequencing of the libraries was performed with 100 bp reads on an Illumina HiSeq2000. SOAPnuke was used to process the raw data, removing reads that contained adapters or uncalled bases, had a mean Phred below 15, or lacked an exact match to the constant primer or identifier. COPE v1.2.5 was used to merge the high-quality paired reads, and each unique nucleotide sequence was defined as a clonotype. Clonotypes were aligned to IMGT TRBV, TRBD and TRBJ reference segments using MiTCR v1.1. The analysis was restricted to V-J combinations with a frequency above 0.0001, which together covered just over 98% of the repertoires. A TCS score was defined as the ratio between F50 (clonal expansion) and ExV (chaos), using BLOSUM62-based TCRdist between CDR3 peptides within each V-J. Welch's t-statistics and random forest reduced roughly 540 V-J features to under 15, which were used in a naive Bayes classifier (R e1071). Sample size was not statistically predetermined, and blinding of investigators to group allocation was not performed. The paper reports TCR Vbeta CDR3 sequencing of more than 120 peripheral blood samples: 40 to 45 ophthalmopathy, under 80 hyperthyroidism and around 17 progressor patients.

Source: peripheral blood mononuclear cells (PBMCs), taken at new diagnosis, from a patient treated with antithyroid drugs. The chain is assembled from TRBV24-1 and TRBJ2-7; TRBD2 aligns with 8 central bases. The origin of this receptor is a woman in her 30s with Graves disease. Donor details come from another sample of the same person, matched by shared clones. Read as DNA, the sequence is TGTGCCACCAGCGGTAGCGGGGAGAACGAGCAGTACTTC. It translates to CATSGSGENEQYF.